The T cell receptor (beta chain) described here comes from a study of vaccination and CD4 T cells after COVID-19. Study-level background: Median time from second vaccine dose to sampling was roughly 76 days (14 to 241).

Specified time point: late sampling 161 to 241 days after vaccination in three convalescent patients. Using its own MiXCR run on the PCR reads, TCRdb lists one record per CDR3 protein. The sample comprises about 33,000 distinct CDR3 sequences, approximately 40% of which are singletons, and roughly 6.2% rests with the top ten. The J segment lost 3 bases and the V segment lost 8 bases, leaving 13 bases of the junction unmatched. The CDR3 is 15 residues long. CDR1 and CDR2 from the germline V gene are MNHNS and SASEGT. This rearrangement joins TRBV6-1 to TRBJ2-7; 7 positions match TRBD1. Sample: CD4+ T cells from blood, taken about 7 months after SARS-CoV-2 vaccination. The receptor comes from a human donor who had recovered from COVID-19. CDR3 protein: CASAEGQALVYEQYF. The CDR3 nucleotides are TGTGCCAGCGCAGAAGGACAGGCCCTAGTCTACGAGCAGTACTTC.